Sequencing of this TCR beta chain was carried out in a study of T cell responses to AZD1222 COVID-19 vaccine. Study findings and constraints: Seropositive status at baseline applied to only five to seven AZD1222 recipients.

With 4 bases removed from V and 6 bases from J, the gap between germline ends came to 9 bases. Looked up from germline, CDR1 is SGHAT and CDR2 is FQNNGV. CDR3 length: 13 amino acids. Details on this clone: As yet, its antigen is unknown.

The assay was immunoSEQ multiplex PCR, and TCRdb's table has in-frame clones only and misses some. The sample includes 110,000 to 150,000 clones, approximately 92% of them seen just once. The sample in question was peripheral blood, obtained 28 days after the second AZD1222 dose. The chain joins TRBV11-2 to TRBJ2-2, with D perhaps matching TRBD1 (5 bases). The clonotype originates from an adult who received the AZD1222 COVID-19 vaccine. This CDR3 is CASSYQGAGELFF. CDR3 coding DNA: TGTGCCAGCAGCTACCAAGGGGCCGGGGAGCTGTTTTTT.